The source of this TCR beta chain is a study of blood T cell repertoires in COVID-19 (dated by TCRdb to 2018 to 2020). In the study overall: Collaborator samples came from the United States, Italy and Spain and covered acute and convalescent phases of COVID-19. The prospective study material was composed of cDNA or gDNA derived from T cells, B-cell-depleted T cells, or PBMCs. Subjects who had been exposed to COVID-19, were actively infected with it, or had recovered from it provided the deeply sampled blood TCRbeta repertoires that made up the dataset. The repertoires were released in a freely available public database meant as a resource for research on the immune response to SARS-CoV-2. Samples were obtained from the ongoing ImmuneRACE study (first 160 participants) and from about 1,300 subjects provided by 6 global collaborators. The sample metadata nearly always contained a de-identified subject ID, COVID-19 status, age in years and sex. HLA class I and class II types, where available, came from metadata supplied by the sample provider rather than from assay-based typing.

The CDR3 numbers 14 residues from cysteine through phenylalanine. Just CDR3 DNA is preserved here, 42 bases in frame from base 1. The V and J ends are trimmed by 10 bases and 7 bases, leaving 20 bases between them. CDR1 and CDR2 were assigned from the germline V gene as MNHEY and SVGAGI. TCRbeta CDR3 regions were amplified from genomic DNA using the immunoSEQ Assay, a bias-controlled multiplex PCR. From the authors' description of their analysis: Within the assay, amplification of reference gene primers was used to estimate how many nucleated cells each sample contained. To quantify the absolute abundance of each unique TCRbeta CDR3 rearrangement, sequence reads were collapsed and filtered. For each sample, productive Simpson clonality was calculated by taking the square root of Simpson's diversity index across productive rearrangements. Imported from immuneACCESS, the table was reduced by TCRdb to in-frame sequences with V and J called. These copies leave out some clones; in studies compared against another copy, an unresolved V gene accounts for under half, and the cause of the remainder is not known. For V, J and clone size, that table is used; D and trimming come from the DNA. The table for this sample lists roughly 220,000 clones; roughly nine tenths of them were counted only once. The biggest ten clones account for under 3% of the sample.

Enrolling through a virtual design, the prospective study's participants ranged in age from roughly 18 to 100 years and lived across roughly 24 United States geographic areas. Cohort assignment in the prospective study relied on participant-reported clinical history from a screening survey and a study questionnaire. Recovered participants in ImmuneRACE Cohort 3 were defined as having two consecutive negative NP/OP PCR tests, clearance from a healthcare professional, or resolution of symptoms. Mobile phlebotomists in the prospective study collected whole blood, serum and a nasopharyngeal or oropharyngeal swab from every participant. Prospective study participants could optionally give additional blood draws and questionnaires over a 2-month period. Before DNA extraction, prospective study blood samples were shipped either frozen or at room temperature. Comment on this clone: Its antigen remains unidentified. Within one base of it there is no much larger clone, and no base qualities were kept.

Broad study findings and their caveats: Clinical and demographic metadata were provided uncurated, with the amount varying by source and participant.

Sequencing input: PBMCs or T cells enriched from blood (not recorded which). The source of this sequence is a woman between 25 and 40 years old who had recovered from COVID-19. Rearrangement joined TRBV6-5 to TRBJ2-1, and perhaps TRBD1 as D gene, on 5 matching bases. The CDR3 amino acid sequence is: CATRRQGSWNEQFF. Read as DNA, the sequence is TGTGCCACCCGCCGGCAGGGATCCTGGAATGAGCAGTTCTTC.